The rows below give T cell receptor beta chains drawn from one sample of a study of T cell responses to AZD1222 COVID-19 vaccine. Libraries were prepared by immunoSEQ multiplex PCR; TCRdb keeps only in-frame clonotypes and omits some of them. Found here are fewer than 120,000 clones, 65% to 85% of them singletons; the top ten hold 4.6%. Sequencing used peripheral blood, obtained on day 0 of AZD1222 vaccination. The receptors stem from an adult in good health. Each CDR3 is given with its conserved first and last residue.

v_gene: TRBV9; CDR3aa: CASSVDLTVTRELFF
v_gene: TRBV2; CDR3aa: CASSLTDNEKLFF
v_gene: TRBV6-5; CDR3aa: CASSWGNEQYF
v_gene: TRBV6-5; CDR3aa: CASSNPGDSYEQYF
v_gene: TRBV7-8; CDR3aa: CASSLEHYGYTF
v_gene: TRBV19; CDR3aa: CASSISAAAKGPQHF
v_gene: TRBV6-5; CDR3aa: CASSSPGGSGQETQYF
v_gene: TRBV7-8; CDR3aa: CASSGRTNTYEQYF
v_gene: TRBV18; CDR3aa: CASSPDSTDTQYF
v_gene: TRBV28; CDR3aa: CASSAGGSEAFF
v_gene: TRBV15; CDR3aa: CATSRQDTGELFF
v_gene: TRBV24-1; CDR3aa: CATRGQGYTEAFF
v_gene: TRBV2; CDR3aa: CASSRSGTSGGTYEQYF
v_gene: TRBV5-4; CDR3aa: CASSFSGANVLTF
v_gene: TRBV7-8; CDR3aa: CASSSRDRVFF
v_gene: TRBV18; CDR3aa: CASSRGLAGGPETQYF
v_gene: TRBV18; CDR3aa: CASSPGFGRETQYF
v_gene: TRBV6-4; CDR3aa: CASSDSGQSYGYTF
v_gene: TRBV4-1; CDR3aa: CASSHREKDRVTDTQYF
v_gene: TRBV9; CDR3aa: CASSGLAGYRPGTGELFF
v_gene: TRBV25-1; CDR3aa: CASSTTGMNTEAFF
v_gene: TRBV18; CDR3aa: CASSLAGAYTDTQYF
v_gene: TRBV2; CDR3aa: CASSRDRQTGELFF
v_gene: TRBV4-1; CDR3aa: CASSHGTGELFF
v_gene: TRBV11-2; CDR3aa: CASSPGRGRTNEKLFF
v_gene: TRBV5-5; CDR3aa: CASSSIVWTGGNYGYTF
v_gene: TRBV7-7; CDR3aa: CASSPGQAGANVLTF
v_gene: TRBV6-5; CDR3aa: CASSYRGTGLVEQYF
v_gene: TRBV28; CDR3aa: CASSSRTGEGTDTQYF
v_gene: TRBV5-1; CDR3aa: CASSDGGANVLTF
v_gene: TRBV2; CDR3aa: CASNGGYNTEAFF
v_gene: TRBV29-1; CDR3aa: CSVGESGNTIYF
v_gene: TRBV10-1; CDR3aa: CASSDGLAGDDEQFF
v_gene: TRBV9; CDR3aa: CASSSPGGWGYTF
v_gene: TRBV11-2; CDR3aa: CASSLERRDNTEAFF
v_gene: TRBV7-9; CDR3aa: CASSLYAVANEKLFF
v_gene: TRBV7-2; CDR3aa: CASSLTLPYGYTF
v_gene: TRBV5-5; CDR3aa: CASSRYSGSDTQYF
v_gene: TRBV3-1/TRBV3-2; CDR3aa: CASSPEFKGQGMVNTEAFF
v_gene: TRBV4-3; CDR3aa: CASSPASGRIRPNNEQFF
v_gene: TRBV5-8; CDR3aa: CASSLAPGQAGRWPQHF
v_gene: TRBV6-2/TRBV6-3; CDR3aa: CASSRRDSYEQYF
v_gene: TRBV27; CDR3aa: CASSLLDKRYEQYF
v_gene: TRBV28; CDR3aa: CASRGTGNYGYTF
v_gene: TRBV3-1/TRBV3-2; CDR3aa: CASSQAHQGFVNTEAFF
v_gene: TRBV19; CDR3aa: CASKSLFSYEQYF
v_gene: TRBV9; CDR3aa: CASSVGSATDTQYF
v_gene: TRBV11-2; CDR3aa: CASSGVNTGELFF
v_gene: TRBV9; CDR3aa: CASSPWTDTYEQYF
v_gene: TRBV7-2; CDR3aa: CASSPMGQLVSYEQYF
v_gene: TRBV3-1/TRBV3-2; CDR3aa: CASSQVAGGSYEQYF
v_gene: TRBV6-6; CDR3aa: CASGNGWGGELFF
v_gene: TRBV7-9; CDR3aa: CASRAGTSSYNEQFF
v_gene: TRBV5-5; CDR3aa: CASSRDRGRNEQFF
v_gene: TRBV4-3; CDR3aa: CASSRNRDTRKKLFF